This T cell receptor beta chain was profiled in a study of human T cells and chemical hapten exposure. About the study: Alopecia areata, totalis or universalis affected patients, mainly female.

This clonotype was observed many times. The CDR3 is 17 amino acids. The ends were cut back, 5 bases at V and 5 bases at J, with 21 bases in the middle. Looked up from germline, CDR1 is MNHEY and CDR2 is SMNVEV (reference sequence). The library put unique molecular identifiers onto individual cDNA molecules. MiXCR was run by TCRdb on the RACE reads, yielding one entry per CDR3 protein. The table shows just over 350,000 distinct CDR3 sequences, with about 6% occurring only once. Time point here: patch test 2, 6 weeks after DPC sensitization. Described treatment: therapeutic diphenylcyclopropenone sensitization with weekly scalp DPC. The donor pool consisted of alopecia patients aged 18 to 70 years, considered suitable for DPC.

This receptor was taken from a woman in her late teens or twenties with alopecia areata. Some clones in this sample may be carry-over from other donors' samples. The material was whole blood, obtained in connection with sensitization to the hapten diphenylcyclopropenone (DPC). The chain is built from TRBV27 and TRBJ2-2; no clear D. The CDR3 region is CASSPVGRGSLTGELFF. CDR3 coding DNA: TGTGCCAGCAGTCCAGTCGGGCGAGGCAGCCTAACCGGGGAGCTGTTTTTT.